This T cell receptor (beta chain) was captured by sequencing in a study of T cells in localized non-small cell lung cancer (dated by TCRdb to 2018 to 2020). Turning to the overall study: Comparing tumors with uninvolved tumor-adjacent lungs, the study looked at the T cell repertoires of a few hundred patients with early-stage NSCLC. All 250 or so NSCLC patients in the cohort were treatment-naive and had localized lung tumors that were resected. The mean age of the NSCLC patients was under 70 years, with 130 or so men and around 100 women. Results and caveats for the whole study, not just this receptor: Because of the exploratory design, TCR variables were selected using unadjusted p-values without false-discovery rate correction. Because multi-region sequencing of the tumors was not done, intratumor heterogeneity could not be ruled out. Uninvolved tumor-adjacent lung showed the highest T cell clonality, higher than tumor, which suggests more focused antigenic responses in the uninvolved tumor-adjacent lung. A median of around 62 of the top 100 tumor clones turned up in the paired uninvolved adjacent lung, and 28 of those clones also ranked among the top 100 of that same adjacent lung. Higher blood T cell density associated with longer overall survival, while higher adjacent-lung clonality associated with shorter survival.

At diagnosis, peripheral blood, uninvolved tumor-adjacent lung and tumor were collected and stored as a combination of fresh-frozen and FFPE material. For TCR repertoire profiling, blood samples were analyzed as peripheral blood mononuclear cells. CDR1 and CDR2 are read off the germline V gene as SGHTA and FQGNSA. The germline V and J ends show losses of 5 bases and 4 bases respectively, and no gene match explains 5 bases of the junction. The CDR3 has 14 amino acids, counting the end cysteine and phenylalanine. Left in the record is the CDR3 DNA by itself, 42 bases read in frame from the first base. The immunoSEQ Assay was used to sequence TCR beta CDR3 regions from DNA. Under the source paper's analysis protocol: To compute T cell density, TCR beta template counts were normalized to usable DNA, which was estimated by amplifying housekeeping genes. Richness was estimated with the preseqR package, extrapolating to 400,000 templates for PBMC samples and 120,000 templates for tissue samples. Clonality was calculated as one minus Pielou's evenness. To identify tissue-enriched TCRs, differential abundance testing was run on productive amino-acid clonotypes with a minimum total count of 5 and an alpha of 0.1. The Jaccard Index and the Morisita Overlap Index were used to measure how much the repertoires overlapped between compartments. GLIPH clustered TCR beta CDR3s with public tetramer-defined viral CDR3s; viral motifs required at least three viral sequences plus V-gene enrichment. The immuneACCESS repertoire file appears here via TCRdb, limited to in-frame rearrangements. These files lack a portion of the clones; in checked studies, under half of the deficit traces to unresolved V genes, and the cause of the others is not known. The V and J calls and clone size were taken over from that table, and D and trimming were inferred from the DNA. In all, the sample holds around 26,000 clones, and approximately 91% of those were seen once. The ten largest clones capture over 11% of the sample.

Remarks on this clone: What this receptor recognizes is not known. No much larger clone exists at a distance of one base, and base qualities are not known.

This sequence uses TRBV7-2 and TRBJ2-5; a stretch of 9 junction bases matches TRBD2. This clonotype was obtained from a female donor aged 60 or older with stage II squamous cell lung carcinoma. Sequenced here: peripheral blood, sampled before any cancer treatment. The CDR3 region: CASSTGLARETQYF. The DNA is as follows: TGTGCCAGCAGCACTGGACTAGCGAGAGAGACCCAGTACTTC. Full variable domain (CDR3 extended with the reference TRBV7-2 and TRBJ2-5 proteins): GAGVSQSPSNKVTEKGKDVELRCDPISGHTALYWYRQSLGQGLEFLIYFQGNSAPDKSGLPSDRFSAERTGGSVSTLTIQRTQQEDSAVYLCASSTGLARETQYFGPGTRLLVL.